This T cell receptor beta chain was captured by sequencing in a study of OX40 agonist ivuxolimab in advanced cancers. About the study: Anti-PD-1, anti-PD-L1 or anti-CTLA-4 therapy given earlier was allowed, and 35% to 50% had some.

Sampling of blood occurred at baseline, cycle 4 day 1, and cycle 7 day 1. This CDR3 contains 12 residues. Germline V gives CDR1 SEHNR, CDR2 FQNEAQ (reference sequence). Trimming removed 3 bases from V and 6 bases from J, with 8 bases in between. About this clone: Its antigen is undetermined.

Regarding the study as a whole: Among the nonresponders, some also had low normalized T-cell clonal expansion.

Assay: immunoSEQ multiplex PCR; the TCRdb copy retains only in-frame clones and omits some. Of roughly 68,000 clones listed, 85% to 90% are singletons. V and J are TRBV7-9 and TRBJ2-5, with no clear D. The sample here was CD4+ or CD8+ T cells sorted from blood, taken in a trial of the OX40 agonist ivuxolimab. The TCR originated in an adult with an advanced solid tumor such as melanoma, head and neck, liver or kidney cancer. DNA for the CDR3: TGTGCCAGCAGCTTGGCAGGACAGACCCAGTACTTC. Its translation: CASSLAGQTQYF. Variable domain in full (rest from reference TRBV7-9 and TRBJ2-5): DTGVSQNPRHKITKRGQNVTFRCDPISEHNRLYWYRQTLGQGPEFLTYFQNEAQLEKSRLLSDRFSAERPKGSFSTLEIQRTEQGDSAMYLCASSLAGQTQYFGPGTRLLVL.